One and the same sample provided the 30 T cell receptor beta chains below, sequenced in a study of CD8 T cells in Susac syndrome (dated by TCRdb to between 2018 and 2020). Libraries were prepared through the immunoSEQ multiplex PCR assay. RNA was extracted using the RNeasy kit, and about 0.5 to 1 ug of the RNA was reverse transcribed with random hexamers. TCRdb reprocessing: public reads trimmed at Q25 with fastp, clones called with MiXCR, in-frame beta chains kept. Entries that share a CDR3 protein sequence are merged under the most common genes and DNA. The sample table lists under 550,000 distinct CDR3 sequences, around 85% of them with a count of one. The ten most abundant clones make up more than 0.09% of the sample. Sequenced material: CD8+ T cells from PBMCs. The receptors here all came from a human donor with multiple sclerosis.

The chain recombines TRBV2 with TRBJ1-2; 12 bases are shared with TRBD1. The CDR3 contains 15 residues. The ends lost 9 bases at V and 4 bases at J; junction bases unmatched: 9. Germline CDR1 and CDR2: SNHLY and FYNNEI. CDR3 amino acids: CARGTGGVRPYGYTF. DNA for the CDR3: TGTGCCAGGGGGACAGGGGGCGTTCGTCCCTATGGCTACACCTTC.

This clonotype showed up just a few times. This CDR3 is CASSGDRGMNQPQHF. The CDR3 DNA follows: TGTGCCAGCAGTGGGGACAGGGGTATGAATCAGCCCCAGCATTTT. This sequence joins TRBV6-1 and TRBJ1-5; TRBD1 matches at 10 bases. The CDR3 is 15 residues long. CDR1 is MNHNS, CDR2 SASEGT, per germline. With V trimmed by 4 bases and J by 4 bases, 4 bases remained unmatched.

This chain joins TRBV30 and TRBJ1-4; TRBD1 matches 9 bases. Germline CDR1 GTSNPN, CDR2 SVGIG (reference sequence). The CDR3 consists of 14 residues. The trim removed 2 bases at V and 6 bases at J, leaving 4 bases unmatched. The CDR3 loop is CAWSLGQGDEKLFF. CDR3 coding DNA: TGTGCCTGGAGTTTGGGACAGGGAGATGAAAAACTGTTTTTT.

This chain uses TRBV12-3 or TRBV12-4 with TRBJ2-3, with 8 bases aligning to TRBD2. The CDR3 is made up of 14 amino acids. V gave up 3 bases and J gave up 3 bases; unmatched junction bases: 2. CDR3 protein: CASSLRGETDTQYF. CDR3 in DNA: TGTGCCAGCAGTTTGCGGGGGGAGACAGATACGCAGTATTTT.

DNA for the CDR3: TGTGCCAGCAGCCGCGACTCTAATACGCAGTATTTT. Amino acids: CASSRDSNTQYF. The rearrangement joins TRBV3-1 to TRBJ2-3, with unresolved D. Germline V gives CDR1 LGHDT, CDR2 YNNKEL (reference sequence). The CDR3 length is 12 residues. The ends were cut back, 4 bases at V and 7 bases at J, with 9 bases in the middle.

This sequence joins TRBV6-5 and TRBJ2-2; D gene ambiguous. The CDR3 covers 17 residues. Germline values: CDR1 MNHEY, CDR2 SVGAGI. Trimming stripped 2 bases from V and 2 bases from J, with 15 bases between. The CDR3 DNA sequence: TGTGCCAGCAGTTACCTCCTAAGCCAGGTCAACACCGGGGAGCTGTTTTTT. It specifies CASSYLLSQVNTGELFF.

The chain joins TRBV11-2 to TRBJ1-1, with TRBD1 as a possible D gene (6 bases). Germline V lookup: CDR1 SGHAT, CDR2 FQNNGV. The CDR3 extends over 16 amino acids. Trimming left V 0 bases short and J 1 base short, with 12 bases between. CDR3 DNA sequence: TGTGCCAGCAGCTTAGATCTCTGGGGACAGAACACTGAAGCTTTCTTT. This codes for CASSLDLWGQNTEAFF.

V gene TRBV6-1 combines with J gene TRBJ2-7, with D maybe TRBD2 (6 bases). Trimming shortened V by 1 base and J by 2 bases, and 12 bases separated the two germline ends. The germline V gene has CDR1 MNHNS and CDR2 SASEGT. The CDR3 has 15 residues. The CDR3 protein is CASSEVGGVAYEQYF. The CDR3 region has the DNA TGTGCCAGCAGTGAAGTTGGAGGGGTGGCCTACGAGCAGTACTTC.

V is TRBV20-1 and J is TRBJ2-1; TRBD2 might be the D (7 bases). CDR1 and CDR2 from the germline V gene are DFQATT and SNEGSKA (reference sequence). There are 15 residues in the CDR3. Trimming removed 1 base from V and 8 bases from J, with 18 bases in between. CDR3: CSARGEGGTSDEQFF. The CDR3 nucleotides are TGCAGTGCTAGAGGGGAGGGGGGTACATCCGATGAGCAGTTCTTC.

V is TRBV15 and J is TRBJ1-1; 7 positions match TRBD1. CDR1 is LNHNV and CDR2 is YYDKDF in the germline V gene (reference sequence). Germline trimming cut 3 bases from V and 4 bases from J; bases unmatched to any gene: 8. The CDR3 sequence is 15 residues long. The CDR3 region is CATSSRKGGLTEAFF. As DNA, the CDR3 is TGTGCCACCAGCAGCCGCAAAGGGGGCCTCACTGAAGCTTTCTTT.

The rearrangement links TRBV30 to TRBJ1-2; D remains ambiguous. Germline assignment: CDR1 GTSNPN and CDR2 SVGIG (reference sequence). The CDR3 totals 14 residues. Between the trimmed V and J ends, which lost 1 base and 1 base, there was a span of 10 bases. CDR3 protein: CAWSEPGINYGYTF. The CDR3, as DNA: TGTGCCTGGAGTGAACCGGGAATTAACTATGGCTACACCTTC.

The chain couples TRBV3-1 to TRBJ1-1, with D uncertain. V dropped 3 bases and J dropped 2 bases, with 13 bases sitting between them. The CDR3 consists of 15 residues. Germline V gene lookup returns CDR1 LGHDT and CDR2 YNNKEL (reference sequence). The CDR3 DNA follows: TGTGCCAGCAGCCACAGACACCGGATTAACACTGAAGCTTTCTTT. The encoded protein is CASSHRHRINTEAFF.

The chain carries TRBV27 and TRBJ2-7; 9 bases line up with TRBD2. The CDR3 has 17 residues. Germline V CDR1 and CDR2: MNHEY, SMNVEV (reference sequence). Unmatched junction bases numbered 12, after V lost 4 bases and J lost 2 bases. DNA of the CDR3: TGTGCCAGCAGTTCGACGGGCGGGGGGGCCCCCACCTACGAGCAGTACTTC. It yields the protein CASSSTGGGAPTYEQYF.

The V call is TRBV7-9, the J call TRBJ1-1; D is ambiguous. Germline assignment: CDR1 SEHNR and CDR2 FQNEAQ (reference sequence). Between the trimmed V and J ends, which lost 4 bases and 2 bases, there was a span of 8 bases. The CDR3 runs 13 residues. The CDR3 region has the DNA TGTGCCAGCAGCTCGACACCCAACACTGAAGCTTTCTTT. Translated, it gives CASSSTPNTEAFF. Using reference TRBV7-9 and TRBJ1-1 for the parts outside the CDR3, the full variable domain is DTGVSQNPRHKITKRGQNVTFRCDPISEHNRLYWYRQTLGQGPEFLTYFQNEAQLEKSRLLSDRFSAERPKGSFSTLEIQRTEQGDSAMYLCASSSTPNTEAFFGQGTRLTVV.

The chain links TRBV27 to TRBJ2-2; D assignment may be TRBD1 or TRBD2 (5 bases each). The CDR3 covers 14 residues. Per germline, CDR1 MNHEY and CDR2 SMNVEV (reference sequence). Trimming removed 3 bases at V and 4 bases at J, with 9 bases between. CDR3 in amino acids: CASSFGTLTGELFF. CDR3 sequence (DNA): TGTGCCAGCAGTTTTGGGACCCTCACCGGGGAGCTGTTTTTT.

The chain employs TRBV27 and TRBJ1-5, with 7 bases aligning to TRBD1. The CDR3 consists of 15 residues. Trimming cost V 6 bases and J 9 bases; bases outside gene matches: 14. CDR1 MNHEY and CDR2 SMNVEV come from the germline V gene (reference sequence). The CDR3 region has the DNA TGTGCCAGCAGCCATCGCATCAGGGGGAAGGGGCCCCAGCATTTT. This sequence encodes CASSHRIRGKGPQHF.

The V gene is TRBV5-1, the J gene TRBJ1-6, with D uncertain. V was pared by 4 bases and J by 10 bases, with 18 bases between. Germline lookup yields CDR1 SGHRS and CDR2 YFSETQ. CDR3 size: 15 residues. Here the CDR3 DNA reads TGCGCCAGCAGCCCGTCCCCTTCCGACACATCACCCCTCCACTTT. Translation: CASSPSPSDTSPLHF.

V gene TRBV30 combines with J gene TRBJ1-1, with a possible D match to TRBD1 (6 bases). The CDR3 sequence is 15 residues long. Germline CDR1 and CDR2: GTSNPN and SVGIG (reference sequence). V was trimmed by 2 bases and J by 5 bases, leaving 18 bases between them. The CDR3 loop is CAWSPKGGGWTEAFF. The CDR3, as DNA: TGTGCCTGGAGTCCGAAAGGGGGGGGATGGACTGAAGCTTTCTTT.

The V call is TRBV4-1, the J call TRBJ1-4, with D possibly TRBD1 on 5 matching bases. Trimming left V 5 bases short and J 4 bases short, with 14 bases between. Germline V CDR1 and CDR2: MGHRA, YSYEKL. The CDR3 totals 15 residues. As DNA, the CDR3 is TGCGCCAGCAGCTCCCTGGACGGGGGTAATGAAAAACTGTTTTTT. Protein sequence: CASSSLDGGNEKLFF.

This clonotype was seen once. This sequence joins TRBV25-1 and TRBJ1-1, with D tentatively TRBD1 (6 bases). Germline V gives CDR1 MGHDK, CDR2 SYGVNS. The V end lost 8 bases, the J end lost 5 bases, and 15 bases lay between the germline ends. This CDR3 region has 13 residues. CDR3 sequence reads: CASLAGVGTEAFF. Written as DNA, the CDR3 is TGTGCCAGCTTGGCAGGGGTAGGAACTGAAGCTTTCTTT.

V is TRBV6-5 and J is TRBJ1-4, with D uncertain. The germline V gene has CDR1 MNHEY and CDR2 SVGAGI. The V end lost 0 bases, the J end lost 0 bases, and 5 bases lay between the germline ends. CDR3 length: 15 amino acids. CDR3 nucleotide sequence: TGTGCCAGCAGTTACTCAGGGACAACTAATGAAAAACTGTTTTTT. Encoded protein: CASSYSGTTNEKLFF.

V usage is TRBV3-1 and J usage is TRBJ2-4, with 7 bases fitting TRBD2. V was clipped by 4 bases and J by 5 bases; unmatched bases: 8. Germline V CDR1 and CDR2: LGHDT, YNNKEL (reference sequence). This CDR3 region has 15 residues. This chain's CDR3 is CASSRVGAGENIQYF. The DNA for the CDR3 is TGTGCCAGCAGCCGGGTAGGGGCGGGGGAAAACATTCAGTACTTC.

This clonotype has only one observation. This chain uses TRBV10-2 with TRBJ1-2; 10 nucleotides agree with TRBD1. Germline V gene sequence: CDR1 WSHSY, CDR2 SAAADI. The ends lost 3 bases at V and 1 base at J; junction bases unmatched: 14. This CDR3 region has 19 residues. CDR3 loop: CASSDMTGGAYWSNYGYTF. Written as DNA, the CDR3 is TGCGCCAGCAGTGATATGACAGGGGGCGCGTACTGGAGTAACTATGGCTACACCTTC.

The chain carries TRBV5-5 and TRBJ1-2, with TRBD1 matching over 8 bases. The CDR3 runs 13 residues. V shed 4 bases and J 4 bases; nucleotides not matched to a gene: 3. The germline V gene has CDR1 SGHKS and CDR2 YYEKEE (reference sequence). The CDR3 DNA follows: TGTGCCAGCAGCGGGACAGGTGTCTATGGCTACACCTTC. As protein: CASSGTGVYGYTF.

The chain has TRBV5-1 and TRBJ2-3, with D maybe TRBD1 (6 bases). V was clipped by 4 bases and J by 7 bases, with 13 bases between them. The CDR3 loop spans 13 amino acids. CDR1 and CDR2 from the germline V gene are SGHRS and YFSETQ. DNA for the CDR3: TGCGCCAGCAGCGCCGATACAGGGAATACGCAGTATTTT. This translates into CASSADTGNTQYF.

This rearrangement joins TRBV20-1 to TRBJ1-5; TRBD1 matches at 8 bases. The CDR3 extends over 14 amino acids. Germline lookup yields CDR1 DFQATT and CDR2 SNEGSKA (reference sequence). V dropped 2 bases and J dropped 5; count of bases not matched to a gene: 5. The CDR3 DNA follows: TGCAGTGCTAGACCGGACAGGGAGGATCAGCCCCAGCATTTT. Translation gives CSARPDREDQPQHF.

The genes are TRBV5-6 and TRBJ2-7; 7 bases agree with TRBD2. Germline loops: CDR1 SGHDT, CDR2 YYEEEE. This CDR3 is 14 amino acids long. The V gene end was trimmed by 3 bases and the J gene end by 4 bases; junction bases not matched to a gene: 7. This CDR3 reads CASSSGLVRYEQYF. In DNA form, the CDR3 reads TGTGCCAGCAGCTCTGGACTAGTGCGGTACGAGCAGTACTTC. The full variable domain, rest sourced from reference TRBV5-6 and TRBJ2-7, is DAGVTQSPTHLIKTRGQQVTLRCSPKSGHDTVSWYQQALGQGPQFIFQYYEEEERQRGNFPDRFSGHQFPNYSSELNVNALLLGDSALYLCASSSGLVRYEQYFGPGTRLTVT.

The chain is built from TRBV5-1 and TRBJ1-1; D is unresolved. CDR1 and CDR2 (germline): SGHRS, YFSETQ. V shed 0 bases and J shed 2 bases, with 5 bases lying between them. CDR3 length equals 13 residues. The CDR3: CASSLDINTEAFF. The CDR3 nucleotides read TGCGCCAGCAGCTTGGACATCAACACTGAAGCTTTCTTT.

This clonotype was counted only a few times. The chain employs TRBV30 and TRBJ2-7, with a possible D match to TRBD2 (5 bases). The CDR3 has 14 residues. Trimming took 0 bases from V and 2 from J, leaving 11 bases between them. CDR1 and CDR2 from the germline V gene are GTSNPN and SVGIG (reference sequence). The CDR3 DNA reads TGTGCCTGGAGTGTTGGGTCAGCGGCCTACGAGCAGTACTTC. Protein product: CAWSVGSAAYEQYF.

The chain carries TRBV9 and TRBJ2-7; D perhaps matches TRBD2 (5 bases). Trimming cost V 4 bases and J 6 bases, with 17 bases left between them. The germline gives CDR1 SGDLS, CDR2 YYNGEE. The CDR3 extends over 14 amino acids. The CDR3 DNA reads as TGTGCCAGCAGCACCGGACGTCCTAGCTCCGAGCAGTACTTC. Protein product: CASSTGRPSSEQYF.